This T cell receptor beta chain is drawn from a study of Ad26.COV2.S vaccination and SARS-CoV-2 variants. Study overall: Intramuscular Ad26.COV2.S at 5x10^10 or 1x10^11 viral particles.

The treatment: around 19 received Ad26.COV2.S at low or high dose, single or two shots; about 5 received placebo; per-sample allocation not given. The samples date from day 63 after the first vaccine or placebo injection. The vaccine delivered Wuhan-strain SARS-CoV-2 spike through an Ad26 vector. Libraries were prepared by immunoSEQ multiplex PCR; TCRdb keeps only in-frame clonotypes and omits some of them. The sample lists approximately 300,000 clones; approximately 86% were seen once. Unmatched junction bases numbered 8, after V lost 4 bases and J lost 4 bases. This CDR3 has 15 residues. CDR1 is MNHEY, CDR2 SVGAGI, per germline.

The receptor's source is a person between 18 and 65 years old who received the Ad26.COV2.S COVID-19 vaccine or a placebo. This chain uses TRBV6-5 with TRBJ1-2; 8 positions agree with TRBD1. Here the sequenced sample was peripheral blood, taken in a trial of Ad26.COV2.S vaccine versus placebo. CDR3 DNA: TGTGCCAGCAGTTCCCCAGGGGGCGCCGGCTATGGCTACACCTTC. This codes for CASSSPGGAGYGYTF.